Following are 23 T cell receptor beta chains from one sample sequenced in a study of beta chain features in type 1 diabetes. The whole isolated RNA underwent reverse transcription, so sequencing captured expressed TCRB transcripts. Clones were read by immunoSEQ multiplex PCR, and TCRdb kept only the in-frame ones, dropping some. The sample consists of 90,000 to 110,000 clones, under 40% of them appearing once. Material for sequencing was stem cell memory CD4+ T cells from blood. These receptor sequences come from a woman younger than 30 in good health.

The table lists this clone with a few counts. This chain links TRBV15 with TRBJ2-7; possibly TRBD2 for D (5 bases). Germline CDR1 and CDR2: LNHNV and YYDKDF (reference sequence). Trimming took 0 bases from V and 8 from J, leaving 8 bases between them. The CDR3 has 12 amino acids. The CDR3 loop is CATSRDREKQYF. The DNA for the CDR3 is TGTGCCACCAGCAGAGATAGGGAGAAGCAGTACTTC.

This chain joins TRBV7-2 and TRBJ2-5, with TRBD2 matching over 8 bases. V was pared by 5 bases and J by 0 bases, with 14 bases of the junction left unmatched. Germline loops: CDR1 SGHTA, CDR2 FQGNSA. The CDR3 loop spans 18 amino acids. CDR3: CASSPRGPSGYNQETQYF. The CDR3 DNA sequence: TGTGCCAGCAGCCCCCGGGGCCCTAGCGGGTATAACCAAGAGACCCAGTACTTC.

The rearrangement links TRBV7-9 to TRBJ2-1; TRBD2 aligns across 9 bases. Germline V gives CDR1 SEHNR, CDR2 FQNEAQ (reference sequence). This CDR3 has 15 amino acids. V shed 1 base, J shed 14 bases, and the junction held 12 bases outside the gene matches. The CDR3 loop is CASSLEGSGSDTEFF. The DNA for the CDR3 is TGTGCCAGCAGCTTAGAGGGTAGCGGGAGCGACACTGAGTTCTTC.

This sequence joins TRBV18 and TRBJ2-3; TRBD1 is a possible D gene (6 bases). V was pared by 5 bases and J by 2 bases, with 11 bases between. Germline assignment: CDR1 KGHSH and CDR2 LQKENI. The CDR3 is 14 residues long. The chain's CDR3 is CASSTSGHTDTQYF. The CDR3 nucleotides are TGTGCCAGCTCAACTTCGGGACACACAGATACGCAGTATTTT.

V is TRBV7-2 and J is TRBJ1-2; 10 bases are shared with TRBD1. Trimming removed 5 bases from V and 6 bases from J; junction bases left unmatched: 6. CDR1 and CDR2 from the germline V gene are SGHTA and FQGNSA. The CDR3 is 14 amino acids. The CDR3 bases are TGTGCCAGCAGCCCACGACAGGGGGCGGATGGCTACACCTTC. Protein: CASSPRQGADGYTF.

The rearrangement links TRBV6-5 to TRBJ2-7, with TRBD2 matching 8 bases. Looked up from germline, CDR1 is MNHEY and CDR2 is SVGAGI. The CDR3 is 14 amino acids. V lost 2 bases to trimming and J lost 6 bases; unmatched junction nucleotides: 6. CDR3 nucleotides: TGTGCCAGCAGTTACGCGGGAGGTCACGGCGAGCAGTACTTC. Translating it yields CASSYAGGHGEQYF.

This chain links TRBV7-2 with TRBJ2-3; 14 positions match TRBD2. There are 16 residues in the CDR3. The J segment lost 7 bases and the V segment lost 3 bases, leaving 6 bases of the junction unmatched. CDR1 is SGHTA, CDR2 FQGNSA, per germline. The CDR3 bases are TGTGCCAGCAGCTTGCGAAGACTAGCGGGAGGGAATACGCAGTATTTT. Protein product: CASSLRRLAGGNTQYF.

The chain joins TRBV7-2 to TRBJ2-3; tentatively, D is TRBD2 (5 bases). Trimming pared 0 bases from V and 4 bases from J, leaving 11 bases between. Germline values: CDR1 SGHTA, CDR2 FQGNSA. This CDR3 is built from 15 residues. As DNA, the CDR3 is TGTGCCAGCAGCTTAGCGAGGGAGAGAGCAGATACGCAGTATTTT. As protein: CASSLARERADTQYF.

This clone was detected a few times. The CDR3 bases are TGTGCCAGCAGCGCGGGGACCACCAATGAGCAGTTCTTC. Its translation is CASSAGTTNEQFF. The chain uses TRBV11-3 and TRBJ2-1; D may be TRBD2 (6 bases). Trimming pared 5 bases from V and 6 bases from J, leaving 11 bases between. There are 13 residues in the CDR3. The germline V gene encodes CDR1 SGHNT and CDR2 YENEEA.

This clone was seen a handful of times. The J gene is TRBJ1-4, the V gene TRBV30; maybe TRBD1 (6 bases). CDR1 GTSNPN and CDR2 SVGIG come from the germline V gene (reference sequence). With 2 bases removed from V and 4 bases from J, the gap between germline ends came to 17 bases. The CDR3 extends over 16 amino acids. The CDR3 protein is CAWSPLGTSDNEKLFF. The CDR3 DNA reads TGTGCCTGGAGTCCCCTCGGGACAAGTGATAATGAAAAACTGTTTTTT.

This clone was picked up one time. The V call is TRBV20-1, the J call TRBJ2-2; no definite D call. The CDR3 consists of 11 residues. Trimming removed 3 bases at V and 7 bases at J, with 6 bases between. Germline V gene lookup returns CDR1 DFQATT and CDR2 SNEGSKA (reference sequence). In DNA, the CDR3 is TGCAGTGCTAGTCTCGGCGGGGAGCTGTTTTTT. It encodes CSASLGGELFF.

This clone has a handful of counts. This chain joins TRBV25-1 and TRBJ1-2; D is unclear. Germline values: CDR1 MGHDK, CDR2 SYGVNS. The CDR3 runs to 12 residues. Trimming shortened V by 5 bases and J by 4 bases, and 8 bases separated the two germline ends. The CDR3 is CASSQRSYGYTF. The CDR3 DNA follows: TGTGCCAGCAGTCAGAGGAGCTATGGCTACACCTTC.

This chain connects TRBV11-1 to TRBJ2-6; D not certain. The V gene's germline CDR1 is SGHAT and CDR2 FQDESV (reference sequence). Deletions cut 6 bases from V and 1 base from J, with 10 bases between. There are 15 residues in the CDR3. In DNA form, the CDR3 reads TGTGCCAGCAGGCCTCTCGAGTCTGGGGCCAACGTCCTGACTTTC. It specifies CASRPLESGANVLTF.

This clone was seen just once. The J gene is TRBJ2-3, the V gene TRBV7-6; TRBD2 aligns across 8 bases. The CDR3 contains 14 residues. Germline CDR1 SGHVS, CDR2 FNYEAQ. V gave up 5 bases and J gave up 10 bases; unmatched junction bases: 11. The CDR3 nucleotides read TGTGCCAGCAGCCAAGCGGGAGAAAATCGAGCGCAGTATTTT. Encoded protein: CASSQAGENRAQYF.

The chain couples TRBV15 to TRBJ2-7; unclear D gene. Trimming took off 1 base at V and 5 bases at J, with 12 bases between the two ends. Germline lookup yields CDR1 LNHNV and CDR2 YYDKDF (reference sequence). The CDR3 is made up of 14 amino acids. The CDR3 region is CATSRGGSLHEQYF. Here the CDR3 DNA reads TGTGCCACCAGCAGAGGAGGTAGTCTCCACGAGCAGTACTTC.

Only a few counts were recorded for this clone. The V gene is TRBV11-3, the J gene TRBJ2-1, with 13 bases fitting TRBD2. V lost 5 bases, J lost 5 bases, and 3 bases stayed unmatched. Germline assignment: CDR1 SGHNT and CDR2 YENEEA. The CDR3 consists of 15 residues. The CDR3 region is CASSTSGRANNEQFF. In DNA form, the CDR3 reads TGTGCCAGCAGCACTAGCGGGAGGGCCAACAATGAGCAGTTCTTC.

There are a few counts of this clone. The rearrangement joins TRBV10-1 to TRBJ2-1, with 8 bases aligning to TRBD2. This CDR3 has 15 amino acids. V dropped 4 bases and J dropped 6; count of bases not matched to a gene: 8. From germline, CDR1 is WNHNN and CDR2 SYGVQD (reference sequence). The CDR3 is CASSGGLAGGNEQFF. CDR3 nucleotide sequence: TGCGCCAGCAGTGGTGGACTAGCTGGGGGCAATGAGCAGTTCTTC.

The J gene is TRBJ2-1, the V gene TRBV13; 7 positions match TRBD1. The CDR3 extends over 13 amino acids. Per the germline V gene, CDR1 is PRHDT and CDR2 is FYEKMQ (reference sequence). J was trimmed by 8 bases and V by 5 bases; bases with no gene match: 6. The CDR3 DNA reads TGTGCCAGCAGCATACAGGGGCCGGATGAGCAGTTCTTC. It encodes CASSIQGPDEQFF. The whole variable domain, filled in from reference TRBV13 and TRBJ2-1, reads AAGVIQSPRHLIKEKRETATLKCYPIPRHDTVYWYQQGPGQDPQFLISFYEKMQSDKGSIPDRFSAQQFSDYHSELNMSSLELGDSALYFCASSIQGPDEQFFGPGTRLTVL.

The chain uses TRBV9 and TRBJ1-4, with TRBD1 matching over 7 bases. V was pared by 0 bases and J by 6 bases, with 8 bases of the junction left unmatched. The CDR3 sequence is 16 residues long. CDR1 SGDLS and CDR2 YYNGEE come from the germline V gene. CDR3 sequence (DNA): TGTGCCAGCAGCGTAGGTGCGGGACAGATACATGAAAAACTGTTTTTT. The encoded protein is CASSVGAGQIHEKLFF.

The chain has TRBV28 and TRBJ2-3, with 7 bases matching TRBD2. Germline V CDR1 and CDR2: MDHEN, SYDVKM. V was pared by 0 bases and J by 0 bases, with 3 bases of the junction left unmatched. The length of the CDR3 is 16 residues. The CDR3 sequence is CASSLWGSGSTDTQYF. The CDR3, as DNA: TGTGCCAGCAGTTTATGGGGTAGCGGGAGCACAGATACGCAGTATTTT.

The V gene is TRBV29-1, the J gene TRBJ2-7, with TRBD2 matching over 8 bases. The CDR3 runs to 15 residues. V shed 4 bases and J 6 bases; nucleotides not matched to a gene: 14. Germline V lookup: CDR1 SQVTM, CDR2 ANQGSEA. In nucleotides, the CDR3 is TGCAGCGTTGTGTCCGGGAGGGCCATCTTGACCGAGCAGTACTTC. Translated, it gives CSVVSGRAILTEQYF.

This clone was observed a handful of times. The DNA of the CDR3 is TGTGCCAGCACCGCGCCTCATCGGAACACTGAAGCTTTCTTT. It yields the protein CASTAPHRNTEAFF. The chain uses TRBV28 and TRBJ1-1; D ambiguous. V was cut by 7 bases and J by 1 base, with 13 bases left in between. Germline values: CDR1 MDHEN, CDR2 SYDVKM. The CDR3 loop spans 14 amino acids.

This rearrangement joins TRBV5-4 to TRBJ2-1, with TRBD2 identical over 9 bases. The CDR3 has 15 residues. Looked up from germline, CDR1 is SGHNT and CDR2 is YYREEE (reference sequence). The trim removed 0 bases at V and 6 bases at J, leaving 4 bases unmatched. This CDR3 reads CASSLGSGRSNEQFF. CDR3 coding DNA: TGTGCCAGCAGCTTGGGTAGCGGGAGATCCAATGAGCAGTTCTTC. Full variable domain (rest looked up from reference TRBV5-4 and TRBJ2-1): ETGVTQSPTHLIKTRGQQVTLRCSSQSGHNTVSWYQQALGQGPQFIFQYYREEENGRGNFPPRFSGLQFPNYSSELNVNALELDDSALYLCASSLGSGRSNEQFFGPGTRLTVL.